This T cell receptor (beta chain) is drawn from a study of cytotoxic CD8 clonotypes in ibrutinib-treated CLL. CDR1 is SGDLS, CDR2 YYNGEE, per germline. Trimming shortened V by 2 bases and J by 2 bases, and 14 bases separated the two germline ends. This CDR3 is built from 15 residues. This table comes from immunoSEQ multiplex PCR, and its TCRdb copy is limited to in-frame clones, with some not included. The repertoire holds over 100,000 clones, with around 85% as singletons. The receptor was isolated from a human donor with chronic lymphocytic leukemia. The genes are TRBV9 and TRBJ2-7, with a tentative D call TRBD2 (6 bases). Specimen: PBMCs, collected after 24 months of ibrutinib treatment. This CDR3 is CASSVQGLPTYEQYF. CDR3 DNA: TGTGCCAGCAGCGTTCAGGGACTGCCGACCTACGAGCAGTACTTC.